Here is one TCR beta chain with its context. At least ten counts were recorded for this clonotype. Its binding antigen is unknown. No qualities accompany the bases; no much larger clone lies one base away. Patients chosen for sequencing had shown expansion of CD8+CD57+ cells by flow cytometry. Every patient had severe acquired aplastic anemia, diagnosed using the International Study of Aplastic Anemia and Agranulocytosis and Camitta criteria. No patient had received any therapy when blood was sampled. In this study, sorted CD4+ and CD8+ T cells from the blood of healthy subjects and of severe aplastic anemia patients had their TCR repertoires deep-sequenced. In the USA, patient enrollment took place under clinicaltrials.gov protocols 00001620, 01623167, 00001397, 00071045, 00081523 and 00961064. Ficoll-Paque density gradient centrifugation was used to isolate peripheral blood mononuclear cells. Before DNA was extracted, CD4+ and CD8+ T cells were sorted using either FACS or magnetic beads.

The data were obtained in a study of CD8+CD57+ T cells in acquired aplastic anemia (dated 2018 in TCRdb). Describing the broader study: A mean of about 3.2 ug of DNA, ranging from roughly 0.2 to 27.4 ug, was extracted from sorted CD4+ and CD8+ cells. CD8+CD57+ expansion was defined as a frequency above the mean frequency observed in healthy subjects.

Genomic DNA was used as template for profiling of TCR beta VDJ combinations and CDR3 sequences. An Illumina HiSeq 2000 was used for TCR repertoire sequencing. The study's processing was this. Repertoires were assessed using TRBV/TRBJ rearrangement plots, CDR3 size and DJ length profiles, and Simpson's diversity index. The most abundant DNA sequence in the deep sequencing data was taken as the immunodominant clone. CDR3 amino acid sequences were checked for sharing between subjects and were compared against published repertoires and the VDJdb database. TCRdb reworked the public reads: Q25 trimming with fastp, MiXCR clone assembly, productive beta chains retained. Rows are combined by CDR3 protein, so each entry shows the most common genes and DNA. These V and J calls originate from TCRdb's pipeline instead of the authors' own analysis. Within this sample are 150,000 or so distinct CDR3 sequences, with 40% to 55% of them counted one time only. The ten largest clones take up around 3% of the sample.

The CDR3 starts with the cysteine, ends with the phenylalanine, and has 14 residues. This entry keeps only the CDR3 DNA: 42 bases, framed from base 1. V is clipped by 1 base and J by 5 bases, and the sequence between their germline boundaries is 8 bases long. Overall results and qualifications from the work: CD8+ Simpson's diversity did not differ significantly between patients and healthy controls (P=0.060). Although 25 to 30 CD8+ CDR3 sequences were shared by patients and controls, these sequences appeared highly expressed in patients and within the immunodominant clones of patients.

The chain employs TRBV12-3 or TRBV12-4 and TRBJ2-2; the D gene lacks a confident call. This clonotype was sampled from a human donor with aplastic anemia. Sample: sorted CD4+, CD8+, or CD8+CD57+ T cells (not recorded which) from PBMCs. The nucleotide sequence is TGTGCCAGCAGTTTAGGCGCCAGAACCGGGGAGCTGTTTTTT. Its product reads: CASSLGARTGELFF.